The 6 T cell receptor beta chains reported below all come from one sample, sequenced in a study of blood T cell repertoires in COVID-19 (dated by TCRdb to 2020 to 2022). Receptor amplification or capture employed the immunoSEQ multiplex PCR assay. TCRdb provides this immuneACCESS table in a form limited to in-frame rearrangements. Some clones are lacking; in checked studies, under half of them reflect an unresolved V gene, and why the rest are absent is not known. The sample table contains around 93,000 clones; only one count was recorded for around nine tenths of them. About 16% of the sample goes to the ten largest clones. Sample: peripheral blood. The source is a human donor in a cohort sampled during active COVID-19.

V gene TRBV28 combines with J gene TRBJ2-6; D unresolved. The germline V and J ends were trimmed by 5 bases and 0 bases, with 23 bases remaining between them. The CDR3 contains 20 residues. Germline V gives CDR1 MDHEN, CDR2 SYDVKM. The CDR3 DNA follows: TGTGCCAGCAGTACGCCTATACAAAGAAACCCTAGCTCTGGGGCCAACGTCCTGACTTTC. The encoded protein is CASSTPIQRNPSSGANVLTF.

This clone was detected only once. The chain links TRBV6-5 to TRBJ2-1, with 11 bases that match TRBD2. CDR3 length: 14 amino acids. CDR1 MNHEY and CDR2 SVGAGI come from the germline V gene. V lost 2 bases and J lost 7; bases outside the gene matches: 1. The CDR3: CASSYRTSGNEQFF. CDR3 coding DNA: TGTGCCAGCAGTTACCGGACTAGCGGGAATGAGCAGTTCTTC.

In its sample, this clone was seen once. This sequence joins TRBV2 and TRBJ2-7; weak D call: TRBD2 (7 bases). This CDR3 comprises 11 residues. The ends were cut back, 8 bases at V and 6 bases at J, with 11 bases in the middle. Germline V gene data show CDR1 as SNHLY and CDR2 as FYNNEI. The CDR3 DNA sequence: TGTGCCAGCCGAGGGGGGGTCGAGCAGTACTTC. Amino acids: CASRGGVEQYF.

The rearrangement joins TRBV28 to TRBJ1-2, with D perhaps TRBD1 (5 bases). V was clipped by 3 bases and J by 2 bases, with 10 bases between them. CDR3 length: 14 residues. The germline V gene encodes CDR1 MDHEN and CDR2 SYDVKM. Here the CDR3 DNA reads TGTGCCAGCAGTTTTCAGGGTCTAAACTATGGCTACACCTTC. Its translation: CASSFQGLNYGYTF.

This clone was observed a few times. The V and J genes are TRBV21-1 and TRBJ1-3. TRBV21-1 is described as a pseudogene. This CDR3 spans 15 amino acids. The CDR3 coding sequence is TGTGCCAGCAGCCAGGTAGGAGGGAAGGGAAACACCATATATTTT. Translation: CASSQVGGKGNTIYF.

The chain links TRBV5-3 to TRBJ1-5; D may be TRBD1 (6 bases). TRBV5-3 is an open reading frame whose function is uncertain. V lost 1 base and J lost 0, with 8 bases in between. The CDR3 consists of 15 residues. The CDR3, as DNA: TGTGCCAGAAGCTTGCACAGGGATAGCAATCAGCCCCAGCATTTT. It specifies CARSLHRDSNQPQHF.